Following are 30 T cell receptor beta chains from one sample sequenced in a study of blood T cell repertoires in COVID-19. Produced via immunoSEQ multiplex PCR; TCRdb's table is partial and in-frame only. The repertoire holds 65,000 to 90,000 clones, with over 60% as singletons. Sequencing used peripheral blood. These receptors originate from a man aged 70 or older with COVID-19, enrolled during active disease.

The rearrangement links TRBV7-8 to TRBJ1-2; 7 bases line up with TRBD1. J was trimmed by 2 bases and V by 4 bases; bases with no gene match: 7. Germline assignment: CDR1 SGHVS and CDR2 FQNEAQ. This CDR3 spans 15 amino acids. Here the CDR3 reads CASSSLGTVNYGYTF. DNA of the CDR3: TGTGCCAGCAGCTCTCTCGGGACAGTCAACTATGGCTACACCTTC.

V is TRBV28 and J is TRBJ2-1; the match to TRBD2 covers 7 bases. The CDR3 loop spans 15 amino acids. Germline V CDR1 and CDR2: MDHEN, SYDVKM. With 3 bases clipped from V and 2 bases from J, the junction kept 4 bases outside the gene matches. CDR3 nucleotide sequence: TGTGCCAGCAGTTTCGTTACTAGCGCCTACAATGAGCAGTTCTTC. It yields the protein CASSFVTSAYNEQFF.

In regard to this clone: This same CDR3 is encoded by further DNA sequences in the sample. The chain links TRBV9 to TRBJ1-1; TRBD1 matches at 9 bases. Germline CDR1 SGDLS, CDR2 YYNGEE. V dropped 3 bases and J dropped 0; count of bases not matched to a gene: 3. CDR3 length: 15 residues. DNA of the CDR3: TGTGCCAGCAGCGCAGGGACAGGGTTGAACACTGAAGCTTTCTTT. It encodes CASSAGTGLNTEAFF.

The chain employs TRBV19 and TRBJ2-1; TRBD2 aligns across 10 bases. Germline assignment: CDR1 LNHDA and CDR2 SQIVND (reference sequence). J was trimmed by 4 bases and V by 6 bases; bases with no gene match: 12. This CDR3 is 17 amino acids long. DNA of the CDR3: TGTGCCAGTAGAAGTTCTGAGGGACTAGCGAGTTACAATGAGCAGTTCTTC. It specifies CASRSSEGLASYNEQFF.

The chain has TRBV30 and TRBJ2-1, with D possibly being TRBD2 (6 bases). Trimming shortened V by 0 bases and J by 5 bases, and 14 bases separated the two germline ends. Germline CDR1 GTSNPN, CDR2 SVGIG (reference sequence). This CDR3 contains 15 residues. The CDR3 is CAWSVGGSFHNEQFF. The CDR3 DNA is TGTGCCTGGAGTGTCGGAGGGAGTTTCCACAATGAGCAGTTCTTC.

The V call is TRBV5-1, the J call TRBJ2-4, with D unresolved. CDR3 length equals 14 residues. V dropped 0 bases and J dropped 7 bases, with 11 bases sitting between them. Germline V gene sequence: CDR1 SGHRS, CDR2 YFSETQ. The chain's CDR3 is CASSLGGVENIQYF. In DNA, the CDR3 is TGCGCCAGCAGCTTGGGAGGTGTAGAGAACATTCAGTACTTC.

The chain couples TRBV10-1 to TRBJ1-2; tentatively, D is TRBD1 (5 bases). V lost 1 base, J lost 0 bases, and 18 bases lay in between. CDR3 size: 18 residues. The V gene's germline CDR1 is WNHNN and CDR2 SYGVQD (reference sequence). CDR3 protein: CASSEYRDWGTSNYGYTF. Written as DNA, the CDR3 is TGCGCCAGCAGTGAGTATAGGGACTGGGGCACGTCTAACTATGGCTACACCTTC.

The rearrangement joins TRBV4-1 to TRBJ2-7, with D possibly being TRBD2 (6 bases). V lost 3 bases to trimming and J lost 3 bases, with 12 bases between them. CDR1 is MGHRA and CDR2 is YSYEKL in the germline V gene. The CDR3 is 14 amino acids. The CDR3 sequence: CASSHLGTGYEQYF. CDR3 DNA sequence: TGCGCCAGCAGCCACCTCGGGACTGGCTACGAGCAGTACTTC.

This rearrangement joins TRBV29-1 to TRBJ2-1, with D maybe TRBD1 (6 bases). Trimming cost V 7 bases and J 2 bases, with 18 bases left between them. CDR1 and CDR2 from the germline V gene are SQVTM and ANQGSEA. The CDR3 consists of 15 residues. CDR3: CSAPLGASPYNEQFF. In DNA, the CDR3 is TGCAGCGCCCCATTGGGGGCGTCCCCCTACAATGAGCAGTTCTTC.

CDR3: CASSIQGSLGSNQPQHF. CDR3 bases: TGTGCCAGTAGTATTCAGGGTTCGTTAGGGAGCAATCAGCCCCAGCATTTT. The rearrangement links TRBV19 to TRBJ1-5; perhaps TRBD1 as D (5 bases). The CDR3 totals 17 residues. V lost 3 bases and J lost 1, with 16 bases in between. CDR1 is LNHDA and CDR2 is SQIVND in the germline V gene (reference sequence).

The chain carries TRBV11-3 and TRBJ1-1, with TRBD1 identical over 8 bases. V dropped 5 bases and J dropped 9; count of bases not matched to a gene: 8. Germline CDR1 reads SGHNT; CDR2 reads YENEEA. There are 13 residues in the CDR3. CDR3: CASSHGQGGQAFF. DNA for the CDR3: TGTGCCAGCAGCCACGGACAGGGCGGGCAAGCTTTCTTT.

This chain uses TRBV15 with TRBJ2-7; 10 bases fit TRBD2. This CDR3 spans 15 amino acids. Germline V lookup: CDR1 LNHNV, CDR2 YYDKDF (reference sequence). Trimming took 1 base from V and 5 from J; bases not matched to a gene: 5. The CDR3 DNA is TGTGCCACCAGCAGAGTGGGGAGCGGGAGGGACGAGCAGTACTTC. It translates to CATSRVGSGRDEQYF.

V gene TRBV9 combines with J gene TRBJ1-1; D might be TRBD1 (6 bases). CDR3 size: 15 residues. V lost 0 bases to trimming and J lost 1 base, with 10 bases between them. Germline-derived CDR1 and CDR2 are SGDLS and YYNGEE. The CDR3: CASSVASTGNTEAFF. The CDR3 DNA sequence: TGTGCCAGCAGCGTAGCTTCGACAGGGAACACTGAAGCTTTCTTT.

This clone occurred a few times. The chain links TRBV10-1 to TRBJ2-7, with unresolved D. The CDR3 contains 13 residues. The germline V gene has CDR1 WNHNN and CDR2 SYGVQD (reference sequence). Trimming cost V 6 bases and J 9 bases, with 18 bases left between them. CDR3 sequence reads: CASSPRFPPWQYF. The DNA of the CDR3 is TGCGCCAGCAGCCCCAGGTTTCCCCCGTGGCAGTACTTC.

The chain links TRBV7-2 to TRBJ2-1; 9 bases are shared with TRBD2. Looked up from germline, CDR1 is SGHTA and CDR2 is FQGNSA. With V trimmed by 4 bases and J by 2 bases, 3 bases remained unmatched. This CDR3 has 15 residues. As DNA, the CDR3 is TGTGCCAGCAGCTCTTCTAGCGGGACCTACAATGAGCAGTTCTTC. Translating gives CASSSSSGTYNEQFF.

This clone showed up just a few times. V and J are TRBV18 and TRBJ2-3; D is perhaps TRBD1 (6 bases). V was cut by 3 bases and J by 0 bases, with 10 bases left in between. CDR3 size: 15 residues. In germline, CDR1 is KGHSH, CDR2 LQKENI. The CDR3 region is CASSPRTASTDTQYF. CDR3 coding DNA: TGTGCCAGCTCACCGCGGACAGCTAGCACAGATACGCAGTATTTT.

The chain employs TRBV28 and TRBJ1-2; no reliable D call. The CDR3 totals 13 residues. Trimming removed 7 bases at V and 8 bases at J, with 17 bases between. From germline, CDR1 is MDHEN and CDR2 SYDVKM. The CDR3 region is CASMVQRLMGYTF. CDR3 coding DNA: TGTGCCAGCATGGTGCAGAGGCTAATGGGCTACACCTTC.

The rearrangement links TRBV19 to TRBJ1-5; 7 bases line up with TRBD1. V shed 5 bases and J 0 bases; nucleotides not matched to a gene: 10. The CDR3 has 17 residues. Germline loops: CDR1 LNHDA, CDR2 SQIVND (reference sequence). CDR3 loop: CASSRAWTGLSNQPQHF. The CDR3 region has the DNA TGTGCCAGTAGTCGGGCCTGGACAGGACTTAGCAATCAGCCCCAGCATTTT.

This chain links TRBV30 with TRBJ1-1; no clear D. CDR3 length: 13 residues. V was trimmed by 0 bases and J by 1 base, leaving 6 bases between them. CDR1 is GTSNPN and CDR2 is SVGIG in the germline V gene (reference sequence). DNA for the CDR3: TGTGCCTGGAGTGTACTAAAGAACACTGAAGCTTTCTTT. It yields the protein CAWSVLKNTEAFF.

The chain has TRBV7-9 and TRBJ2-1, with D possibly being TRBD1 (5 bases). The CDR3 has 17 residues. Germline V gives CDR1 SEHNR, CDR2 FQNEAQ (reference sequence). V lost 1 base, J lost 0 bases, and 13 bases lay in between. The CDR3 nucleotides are TGTGCCAGCAGCTTAGTCATCAGACAGAGCTCCTACAATGAGCAGTTCTTC. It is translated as CASSLVIRQSSYNEQFF.

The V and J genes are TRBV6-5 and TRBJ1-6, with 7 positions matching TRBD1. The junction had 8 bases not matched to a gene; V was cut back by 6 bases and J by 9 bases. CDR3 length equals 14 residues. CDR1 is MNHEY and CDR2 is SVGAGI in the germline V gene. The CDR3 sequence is CASRPDRERSPLHF. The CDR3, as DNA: TGTGCCAGCAGACCCGACAGGGAACGTTCACCCCTCCACTTT.

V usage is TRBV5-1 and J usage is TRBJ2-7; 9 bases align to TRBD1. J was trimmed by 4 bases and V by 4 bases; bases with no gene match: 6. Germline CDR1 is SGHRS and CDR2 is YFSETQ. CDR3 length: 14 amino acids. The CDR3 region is CASSHRQGEYEQYF. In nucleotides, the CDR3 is TGCGCCAGCAGCCATAGACAGGGGGAATACGAGCAGTACTTC.

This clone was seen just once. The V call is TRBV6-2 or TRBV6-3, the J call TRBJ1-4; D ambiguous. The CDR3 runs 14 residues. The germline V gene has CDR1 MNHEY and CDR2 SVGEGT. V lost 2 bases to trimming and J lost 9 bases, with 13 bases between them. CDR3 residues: CASSYDLGGKKLFF. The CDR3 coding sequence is TGTGCCAGCAGTTACGACTTGGGAGGGAAAAAACTGTTTTTT.

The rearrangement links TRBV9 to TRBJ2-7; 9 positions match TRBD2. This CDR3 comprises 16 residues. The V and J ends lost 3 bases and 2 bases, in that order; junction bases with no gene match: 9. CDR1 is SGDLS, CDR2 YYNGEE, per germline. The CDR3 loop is CASSAPGGRVPYEQYF. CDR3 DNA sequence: TGTGCCAGCAGCGCCCCCGGCGGGAGGGTACCCTACGAGCAGTACTTC.

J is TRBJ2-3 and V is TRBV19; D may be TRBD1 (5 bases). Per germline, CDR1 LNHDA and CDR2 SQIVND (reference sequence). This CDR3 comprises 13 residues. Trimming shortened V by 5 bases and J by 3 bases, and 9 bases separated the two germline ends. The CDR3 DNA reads TGTGCCAGTAGTTCTGGGGCAACAGATACGCAGTATTTT. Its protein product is CASSSGATDTQYF.

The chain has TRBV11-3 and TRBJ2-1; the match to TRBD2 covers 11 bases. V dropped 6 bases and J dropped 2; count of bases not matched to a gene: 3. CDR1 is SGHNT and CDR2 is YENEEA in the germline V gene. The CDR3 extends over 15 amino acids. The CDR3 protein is CASRETSGTYNEQFF. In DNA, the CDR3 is TGTGCCAGCAGGGAGACTAGCGGGACCTACAATGAGCAGTTCTTC.

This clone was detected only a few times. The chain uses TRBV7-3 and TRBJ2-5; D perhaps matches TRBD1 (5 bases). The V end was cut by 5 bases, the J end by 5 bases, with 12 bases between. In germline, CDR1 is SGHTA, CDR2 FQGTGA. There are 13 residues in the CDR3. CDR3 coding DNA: TGTGCCAGCAGCCAAGGGGTCCGGGAGACCCAGTACTTC. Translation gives CASSQGVRETQYF.

CDR3 nucleotide sequence: TGTGCCAGCAGTTTTTACGGCGGCAGCGTGAACACTGAAGCTTTCTTT. Its translation: CASSFYGGSVNTEAFF. The chain joins TRBV28 to TRBJ1-1; D remains unclear. The germline V and J ends were trimmed by 3 bases and 0 bases, with 14 bases remaining between them. The CDR3 spans 16 residues. CDR1 is MDHEN and CDR2 is SYDVKM in the germline V gene. Full variable domain (missing parts from reference TRBV28 and TRBJ1-1): DVKVTQSSRYLVKRTGEKVFLECVQDMDHENMFWYRQDPGLGLRLIYFSYDVKMKEKGDIPEGYSVSREKKERFSLILESASTNQTSMYLCASSFYGGSVNTEAFFGQGTRLTVV.

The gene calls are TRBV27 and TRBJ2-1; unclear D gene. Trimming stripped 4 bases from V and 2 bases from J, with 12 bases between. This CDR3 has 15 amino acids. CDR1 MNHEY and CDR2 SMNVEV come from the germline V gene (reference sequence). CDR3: CASSSVAAAYNEQFF. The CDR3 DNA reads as TGTGCCAGCAGTTCCGTGGCGGCTGCCTACAATGAGCAGTTCTTC.

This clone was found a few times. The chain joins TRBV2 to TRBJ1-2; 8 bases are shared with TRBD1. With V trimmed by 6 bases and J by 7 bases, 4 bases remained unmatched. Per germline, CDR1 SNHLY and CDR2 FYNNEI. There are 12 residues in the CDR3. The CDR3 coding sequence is TGTGCCAGCAGGGTCGACAGGGGTGGCTACACCTTC. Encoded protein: CASRVDRGGYTF.